The T cell receptor (beta chain) described here comes from a study of shared T cell receptors in the human thymus. The V end was cut by 1 base, the J end by 4 bases, with 17 bases between. The CDR3 has 17 residues. Germline CDR1 is LGHNA and CDR2 is YSLEER. Data came from immunoSEQ multiplex PCR; TCRdb stores just in-frame clones and leaves some out. The table shows roughly 500,000 clones, with around three quarters occurring only once. This sample was shared with a second study, whose subject was human thymus T cells.

Sequenced: thymocytes. The source is a boy under three years old with a congenital heart defect. The chain employs TRBV4-3 and TRBJ1-3; D call uncertain. In nucleotides, the CDR3 is TGCGCCAGCAGCCAAGCCCCGGGTAACCAGAAGGGAAACACCATATATTTT. It encodes CASSQAPGNQKGNTIYF.